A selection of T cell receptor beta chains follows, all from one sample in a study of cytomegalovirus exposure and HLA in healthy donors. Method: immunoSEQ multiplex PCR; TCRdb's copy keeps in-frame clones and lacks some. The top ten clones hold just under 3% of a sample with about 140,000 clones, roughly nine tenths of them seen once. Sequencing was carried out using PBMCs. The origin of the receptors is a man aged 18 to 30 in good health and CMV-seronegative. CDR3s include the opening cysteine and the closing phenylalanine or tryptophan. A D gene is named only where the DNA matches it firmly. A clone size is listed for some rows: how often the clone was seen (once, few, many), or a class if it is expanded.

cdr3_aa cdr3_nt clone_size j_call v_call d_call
CSVPVPTGALGGYGYTF TGCAGCGTTCCAGTTCCCACTGGGGCCCTAGGGGGCTATGGCTACACCTTC - TRBJ1-2 TRBV29-1 -
CASSIDPGNYGYTF TGTGCCAGTAGTATAGATCCGGGGAACTATGGCTACACCTTC - TRBJ1-2 TRBV19 -
CASSVGTSGDTQYF TGTGCCAGCAGCGTAGGGACTAGTGGGGATACGCAGTATTTT - TRBJ2-3 TRBV7-2 TRBD2
CASSLVGGRYNSPLHF TGCGCCAGCAGCTTGGTGGGGGGGCGGTATAATTCACCCCTCCACTTT - TRBJ1-6 TRBV5-1 -
CASSLVDSSRQYF TGTGCCAGCAGCTTAGTCGATAGTTCCCGGCAGTACTTC - TRBJ2-4 TRBV7-8 -
CASSMRAWELFF TGTGCCAGTAGTATGAGGGCTTGGGAGCTGTTTTTT - TRBJ2-2 TRBV19 -
CASSSGTGEVTEAFF TGCGCCAGCAGCTCAGGGACAGGGGAGGTCACTGAAGCTTTCTTT few TRBJ1-1 TRBV5-1 TRBD1
CAWRGRESYEQYF TGTGCCTGGAGGGGCAGGGAAAGTTACGAGCAGTACTTC - TRBJ2-7 TRBV30 -
CASSEAQGIREQYF TGTGCCAGCAGTGAAGCGCAGGGGATAAGGGAGCAGTACTTC - TRBJ2-7 TRBV2 -
CASRMTSGVQETQYF TGTGCCAGCAGAATGACTAGCGGGGTCCAAGAGACCCAGTACTTC - TRBJ2-5 TRBV6-1 TRBD2
CASRLHSSNQLQHF TGTGCCAGCAGGCTACATTCTAGCAATCAGCTCCAGCATTTT - TRBJ1-5 TRBV27 -
CASSRIRQGRNTEAFF TGTGCCAGCAGCCGAATTAGACAGGGACGGAACACTGAAGCTTTCTTT - TRBJ1-1 TRBV2 TRBD1
CAISENPEDRWGYTF TGTGCCATCAGTGAGAATCCGGAGGACAGGTGGGGCTACACCTTC - TRBJ1-2 TRBV10-3 TRBD1
CASSQYPVTSSYEQYF TGTGCCAGCAGCCAATATCCGGTTACGAGCTCCTACGAGCAGTACTTC - TRBJ2-7 TRBV16 -
CASRRLAGRDEQFF TGTGCCAGCAGAAGACTAGCGGGTAGGGATGAGCAGTTCTTC once TRBJ2-1 TRBV6-1 TRBD2
CASSLASGAEAFF TGTGCCAGCAGCTTAGCGTCGGGGGCTGAAGCTTTCTTT - TRBJ1-1 TRBV7-9 -